The sequence of this TCR beta chain was determined in a study of patients and donors after allogeneic stem cell transplantation. CDR3 length: 14 residues. Germline lookup yields CDR1 SGHRS and CDR2 YFSETQ. With 0 bases removed from V and 4 bases from J, the gap between germline ends came to 11 bases. TCRdb fed the RT-PCR reads into MiXCR, producing one record per CDR3 protein. Altogether 200,000 to 250,000 distinct CDR3 sequences are present, 14% being singletons, with the ten largest covering roughly 11%. This clonotype was seen more than once but under ten times. This rearrangement joins TRBV5-1 to TRBJ2-7, with TRBD1 as a possible D gene (6 bases). The origin of this receptor is a human donor who was either an allogeneic HSCT recipient or a stem cell or donor lymphocyte infusion donor (not recorded which). It is not recorded whose cells these are; they may come from a transplant donor. The sequenced sample was blood, either unsorted or a sorted T cell fraction (not recorded which). CDR3 sequence: CASSLGPGEYEQYF. In nucleotides, the CDR3 is TGCGCCAGCAGCTTGGGGCCAGGGGAGTACGAGCAGTACTTC.